This T cell receptor beta chain was identified during a study of human T cells and chemical hapten exposure. Study-level results: Expanded TCRs produced significantly more large CDR3 similarity clusters than controls did.

TCRdb called the RACE reads again in MiXCR, with one record for every CDR3 protein. The sample yields around 190,000 distinct CDR3 sequences, approximately 20% seen once. This CDR3 contains 12 residues. In germline, CDR1 is SNHLY, CDR2 FYNNEI. The sample's time point: patch test 1, 2 weeks after DPC sensitization. This sample's treatment: therapeutic diphenylcyclopropenone sensitization with weekly scalp DPC. For this clonotype: Its antigen remains unidentified. One junction end disagrees with the germline gene, perhaps due to a read error.

The chain employs TRBV2 and TRBJ2-7; 9 positions agree with TRBD1. This receptor was taken from a woman aged 45-65 years with alopecia areata. Some clones in this sample may be carry-over from other donors' samples. The sample was whole blood, taken in connection with sensitization to the hapten diphenylcyclopropenone (DPC). CDR3 sequence (DNA): TGTGCCAGCGGTAGCACAGGGGGCGGTTATCGCTTC. This sequence encodes CASGSTGGGYRF.